The next 9 T cell receptor beta chains were all read from a single sample in a study of blood T cell repertoires in COVID-19 (TCRdb year 2020). The receptor library was made with the immunoSEQ multiplex PCR assay. The source is immuneACCESS, and TCRdb retained only in-frame sequences with V and J called. Part of the clones is not carried over; for the studies checked, unresolved V genes explain less than half of this, and the remainder is unexplained. The sample includes around 41,000 clones, with approximately 81% observed a single time. Roughly 13% of the sample goes to the ten largest clones. Sequencing input: peripheral blood. Every receptor here comes from a human donor in a cohort sampled during active COVID-19.

The V gene is TRBV19, the J gene TRBJ2-4, with D uncertain. Trimming removed 7 bases from V and 1 base from J, with 2 bases in between. CDR1 LNHDA and CDR2 SQIVND come from the germline V gene (reference sequence). The CDR3 runs to 11 residues. The chain's CDR3 is CASTAKNIQYF. CDR3 DNA sequence: TGTGCCAGTACGGCCAAAAACATTCAGTACTTC.

The chain links TRBV7-2 to TRBJ1-3; TRBD1 might be the D (5 bases). Per germline, CDR1 SGHTA and CDR2 FQGNSA. The length of the CDR3 is 15 residues. Trimming shortened V by 4 bases and J by 2 bases, and 12 bases separated the two germline ends. CDR3 sequence: CASSSSPGAGNTIYF. The DNA of the CDR3 is TGTGCCAGCAGCTCCTCCCCGGGGGCTGGAAACACCATATATTTT.

This rearrangement joins TRBV21-1 to TRBJ1-1; the table's D gene call, TRBD1, was not cross checked with the DNA. TRBV21-1 is a documented pseudogene. The CDR3 sequence is 15 residues long. The DNA for the CDR3 is TGTGCCAGCAAGAGGACAGGCTCCGTTTACACTGAAGCTTTCTTT. Translation gives CASKRTGSVYTEAFF.

The chain carries TRBV6-1 and TRBJ1-6, with D perhaps matching TRBD1 (6 bases). CDR1 is MNHNS and CDR2 is SASEGT in the germline V gene. V lost 0 bases and J 8 bases, leaving 14 bases between the germline ends. The CDR3 loop spans 16 amino acids. The CDR3 loop is CASSEAGGAGDSPLHF. In DNA, the CDR3 is TGTGCCAGCAGTGAAGCGGGGGGGGCAGGGGATTCACCCCTCCACTTT.

The chain links TRBV3-1 (or the pseudogene TRBV3-2) to TRBJ2-4; D is unresolved. Trimming stripped 0 bases from V and 0 bases from J, with 6 bases between. CDR1 LGHDT and CDR2 YNNKEL come from the germline V gene (reference sequence). The CDR3 length is 15 residues. CDR3 sequence reads: CASSQDGLAKNIQYF. The CDR3 nucleotides read TGTGCCAGCAGCCAAGACGGGTTAGCCAAAAACATTCAGTACTTC.

V is TRBV6-6 and J is TRBJ1-3, with D perhaps TRBD1 (6 bases). CDR3 length: 16 residues. V was cut by 0 bases and J by 9 bases, with 18 bases left in between. Germline V gene sequence: CDR1 MNHNY, CDR2 SVGAGI (reference sequence). The CDR3 reads CASSYSRQAPGGTIYF. CDR3 sequence (DNA): TGTGCCAGCAGTTACTCGAGACAGGCCCCCGGAGGCACCATATATTTT.

The gene calls are TRBV7-9 and TRBJ1-2; D might be TRBD1 (6 bases). Trimming took off 5 bases at V and 8 bases at J, with 27 bases between the two ends. CDR1 and CDR2 (germline): SEHNR, FQNEAQ (reference sequence). This CDR3 is built from 17 residues. The CDR3 region has the DNA TGTGCCAGCAGCCCTCGGGGGGCAGGGAGAATATGGGACGGCTACACCTTC. Translation gives CASSPRGAGRIWDGYTF.

The chain links TRBV18 to TRBJ2-7; a weak D match, TRBD1 (5 bases). V was clipped by 2 bases and J by 4 bases, with 12 bases between them. The germline V gene encodes CDR1 KGHSH and CDR2 LQKENI. The length of the CDR3 is 14 residues. The CDR3 spells CASSPTQGSYEQYF. The CDR3 DNA sequence: TGTGCCAGCTCACCAACGCAGGGCTCGTACGAGCAGTACTTC.

This chain links TRBV14 with TRBJ1-1; D is undetermined. The CDR3 extends over 15 amino acids. V was shortened by 0 bases and J by 3 bases, with 11 bases between the two germline ends. Germline V gene lookup returns CDR1 SGHDN and CDR2 FVKESK. The CDR3 DNA reads TGTGCCAGCAGCCAAGATGAAACAGTCTACACTGAAGCTTTCTTT. Residues: CASSQDETVYTEAFF. Complete variable domain (other parts from reference TRBV14 and TRBJ1-1): EAGVTQFPSHSVIEKGQTVTLRCDPISGHDNLYWYRRVMGKEIKFLLHFVKESKQDESGMPNNRFLAERTGGTYSTLKVQPAELEDSGVYFCASSQDETVYTEAFFGQGTRLTVV.